What follows describes a single TCR beta chain. TCRdb itself ran the 5' RACE reads through MiXCR, one entry per CDR3 protein. The repertoire has 5,200 or so distinct CDR3 sequences, around 70% of them found once; the top ten carry about 3.4%. The sequencing sample was made of naive CD4+ T cells sorted from blood. Noted subset: naive CD4+ T cells, CD4+CD45RA+CD25-. This TCR was sampled from a female donor with breast cancer.

The CDR3 DNA sequence: TGTGCCAGCGCCTACAGGACAAACACCGGGGAGCTGTTTTTT. Protein sequence: CASAYRTNTGELFF. The chain is built from TRBV5-5 and TRBJ2-2, with D perhaps TRBD1 (5 bases). The germline CDR1 and CDR2 sequences are SGHKS and YYEKEE (reference sequence). With 7 bases removed from V and 2 bases from J, the gap between germline ends came to 12 bases. The CDR3 extends over 14 amino acids.